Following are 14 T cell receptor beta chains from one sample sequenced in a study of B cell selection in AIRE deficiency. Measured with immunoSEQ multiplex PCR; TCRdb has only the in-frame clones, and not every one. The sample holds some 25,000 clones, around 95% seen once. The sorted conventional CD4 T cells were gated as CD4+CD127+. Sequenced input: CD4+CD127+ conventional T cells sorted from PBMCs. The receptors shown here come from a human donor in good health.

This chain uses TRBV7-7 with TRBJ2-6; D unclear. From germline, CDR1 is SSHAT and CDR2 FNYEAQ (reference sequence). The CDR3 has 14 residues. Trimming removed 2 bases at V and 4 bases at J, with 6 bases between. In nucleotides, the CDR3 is TGTGCCAGCAGCTTATCTCCCGGGGCCAACGTCCTGACTTTC. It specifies CASSLSPGANVLTF.

CDR3 sequence reads: CAWRRLDTQYF. The DNA of the CDR3 is TGTGCCTGGAGGCGGTTGGATACGCAGTATTTT. The chain links TRBV30 to TRBJ2-3; unclear D gene. This CDR3 contains 11 residues. The V gene lost 3 bases and the J gene lost 6 bases, with 7 bases spanning the gap. Looked up from germline, CDR1 is GTSNPN and CDR2 is SVGIG (reference sequence). Full variable domain (outside the CDR3, taken from reference TRBV30 and TRBJ2-3): SQTIHQWPATLVQPVGSPLSLECTVEGTSNPNLYWYRQAAGRGLQLLFYSVGIGQISSEVPQNLSASRPQDRQFILSSKKLLLSDSGFYLCAWRRLDTQYFGPGTRLTVL.

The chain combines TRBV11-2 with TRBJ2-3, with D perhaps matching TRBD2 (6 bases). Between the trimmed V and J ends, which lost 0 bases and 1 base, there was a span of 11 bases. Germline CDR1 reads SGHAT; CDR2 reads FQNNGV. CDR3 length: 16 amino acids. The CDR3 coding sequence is TGTGCCAGCAGCTTAGATCACGAGCGGGGCACAGATACGCAGTATTTT. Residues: CASSLDHERGTDTQYF.

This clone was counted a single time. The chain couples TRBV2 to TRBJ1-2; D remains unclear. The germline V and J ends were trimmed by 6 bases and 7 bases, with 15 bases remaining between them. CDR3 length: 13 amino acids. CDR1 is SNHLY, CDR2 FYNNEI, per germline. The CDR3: CASSLQEAGGYTF. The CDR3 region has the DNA TGTGCCAGCAGCCTTCAGGAAGCCGGTGGCTACACCTTC.

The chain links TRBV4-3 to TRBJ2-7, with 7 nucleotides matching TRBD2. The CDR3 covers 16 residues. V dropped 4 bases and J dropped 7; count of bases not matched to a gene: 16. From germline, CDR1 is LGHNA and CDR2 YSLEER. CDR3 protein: CASSPRPWAGVGEQYF. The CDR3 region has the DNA TGCGCCAGCAGCCCACGTCCCTGGGCGGGAGTAGGGGAGCAGTACTTC.

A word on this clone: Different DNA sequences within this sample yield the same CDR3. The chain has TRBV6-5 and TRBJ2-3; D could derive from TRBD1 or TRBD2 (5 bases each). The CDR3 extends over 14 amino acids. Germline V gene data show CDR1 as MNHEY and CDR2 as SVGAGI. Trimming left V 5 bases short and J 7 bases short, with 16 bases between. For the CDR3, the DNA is TGTGCCAGCAGTCCCGACCTATGGGGGAATACGCAGTATTTT. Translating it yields CASSPDLWGNTQYF.

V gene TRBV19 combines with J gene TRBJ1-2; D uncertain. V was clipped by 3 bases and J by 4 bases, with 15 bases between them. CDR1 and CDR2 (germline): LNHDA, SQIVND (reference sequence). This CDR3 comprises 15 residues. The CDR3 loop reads CASSMEPNGGYGYTF. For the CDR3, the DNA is TGTGCCAGTAGTATGGAGCCTAACGGAGGCTATGGCTACACCTTC.

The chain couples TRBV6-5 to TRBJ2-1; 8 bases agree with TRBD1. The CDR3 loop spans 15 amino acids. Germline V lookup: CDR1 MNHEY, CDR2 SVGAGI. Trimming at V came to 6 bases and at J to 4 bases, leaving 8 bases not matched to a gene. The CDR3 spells CASSRDRTMYNEQFF. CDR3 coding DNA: TGTGCCAGCAGCCGGGACAGGACTATGTACAATGAGCAGTTCTTC.

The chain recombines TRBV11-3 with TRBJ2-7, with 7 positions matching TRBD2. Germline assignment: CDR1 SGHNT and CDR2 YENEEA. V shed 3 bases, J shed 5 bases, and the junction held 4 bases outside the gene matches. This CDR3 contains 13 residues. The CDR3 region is CASSFWGGDEQYF. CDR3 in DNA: TGTGCCAGCAGCTTCTGGGGAGGGGACGAGCAGTACTTC.

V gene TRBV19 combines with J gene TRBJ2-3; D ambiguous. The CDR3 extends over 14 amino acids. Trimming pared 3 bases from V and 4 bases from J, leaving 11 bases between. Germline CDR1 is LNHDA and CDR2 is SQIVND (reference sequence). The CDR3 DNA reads TGTGCCAGTAGTATCCAGTTTTCGGCAGATACGCAGTATTTT. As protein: CASSIQFSADTQYF.

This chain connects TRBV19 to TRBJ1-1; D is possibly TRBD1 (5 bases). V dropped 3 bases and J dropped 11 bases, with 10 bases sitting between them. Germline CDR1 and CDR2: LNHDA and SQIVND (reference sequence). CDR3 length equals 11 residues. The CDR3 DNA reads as TGTGCCAGTAGTATTGGCAGGGAGGCTTTCTTT. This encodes CASSIGREAFF.

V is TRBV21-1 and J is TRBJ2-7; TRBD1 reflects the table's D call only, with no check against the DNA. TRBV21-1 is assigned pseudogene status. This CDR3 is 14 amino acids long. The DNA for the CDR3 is TGTGCCAGCAAGGGACATGGCCTTGAAAACGAGCAGTACTTC. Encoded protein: CASKGHGLENEQYF.

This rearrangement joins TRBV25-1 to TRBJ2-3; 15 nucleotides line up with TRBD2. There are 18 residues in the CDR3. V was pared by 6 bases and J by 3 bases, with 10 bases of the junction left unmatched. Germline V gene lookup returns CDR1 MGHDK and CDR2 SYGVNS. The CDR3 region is CASRNGTSGRRWTDTQYF. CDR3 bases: TGTGCCAGCAGGAACGGGACTAGCGGGAGGAGGTGGACAGATACGCAGTATTTT.

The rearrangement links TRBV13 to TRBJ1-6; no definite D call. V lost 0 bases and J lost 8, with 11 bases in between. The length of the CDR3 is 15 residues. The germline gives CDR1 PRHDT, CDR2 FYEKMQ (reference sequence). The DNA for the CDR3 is TGTGCCAGCAGCTTAGGCCAAGGGTACCATTCACCCCTCCACTTT. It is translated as CASSLGQGYHSPLHF.